This TCR beta chain originates from a study of T cell responses to AZD1222 COVID-19 vaccine. The study, taken as a whole, reports: Spike was spanned by vaccine-associated CD4 TCRs, with dominance at 160-218 and 743-854.

Only in-frame clones appear in the TCRdb table, and some are missing; sequencing was by immunoSEQ multiplex PCR. This sample has 110,000 or so clones, with approximately 91% found just once. The germline CDR1 and CDR2 sequences are SGHTA and FQGNSA. This CDR3 has 12 amino acids. V shed 3 bases and J shed 7 bases, with 9 bases lying between them. In the case of this clone: The target antigen is unknown.

The V and J genes are TRBV7-2 and TRBJ2-5, with D possibly matching TRBD1 (6 bases). The TCR was taken from an adult in good health. This sample comprised peripheral blood, obtained on day 0 of AZD1222 vaccination. The CDR3 spells CASSFPQGTQYF. CDR3 DNA: TGTGCCAGCAGCTTCCCACAGGGGACCCAGTACTTC.